This is a list of T cell receptor beta chains from one sample in a study of OX40 agonist ivuxolimab in advanced cancers. Repertoires were generated with immunoSEQ multiplex PCR, while TCRdb's copy carries only in-frame clones and drops some. The sample includes 65,000 to 80,000 clones, over 75% of them seen just once. The sample in question was CD4+ or CD8+ T cells sorted from blood, obtained in a trial of the OX40 agonist ivuxolimab. The receptor source for this set is an adult with an advanced solid tumor such as melanoma, head and neck, liver or kidney cancer. Both conserved end residues are part of each CDR3. D genes are given only for firm matches. Clone size, where shown, is once, few, many, or a class for clones that have expanded.

abundance,v_gene,d_gene,j_gene,CDR3aa,CDR3nt
-,TRBV18,-,TRBJ2-3,CASSPQGAGLQITQYF,TGTGCCAGCTCACCCCAGGGCGCGGGGCTGCAGATCACGCAGTATTTT
-,TRBV4-3,-,TRBJ2-3,CASSQGLVLDTQYF,TGCGCCAGCAGCCAAGGACTAGTTTTAGATACGCAGTATTTT
-,TRBV5-6,TRBD1,TRBJ2-1,CASSLYRGRLGEQFF,TGTGCCAGCAGCTTATACAGGGGGCGATTGGGTGAGCAGTTCTTC
-,TRBV14,TRBD1,TRBJ1-2,CASSQVRTGDLLGGYTF,TGTGCCAGCAGCCAAGTTCGGACAGGGGACCTCCTCGGGGGCTACACCTTC
-,TRBV30,-,TRBJ2-7,CAWRGRDNPYEQYF,TGTGCCTGGAGGGGCCGGGACAACCCCTACGAGCAGTACTTC
-,TRBV28,TRBD1,TRBJ1-5,CASSPRQGGSIGNQPQHF,TGTGCCAGCAGTCCAAGACAGGGGGGTTCGATAGGCAATCAGCCCCAGCATTTT
-,TRBV27,TRBD2,TRBJ2-3,CASSLLGLAGATDTQYF,TGTGCCAGCAGTTTACTTGGACTAGCGGGAGCCACAGATACGCAGTATTTT
-,TRBV4-1,-,TRBJ1-3,CASSQAPQGLRGNTIYF,TGCGCCAGCAGCCAAGCTCCCCAGGGATTACGCGGAAACACCATATATTTT
few,TRBV19,TRBD1,TRBJ2-6,CASSRTGGSGANVLTF,TGTGCCAGTAGTAGGACAGGGGGCTCTGGGGCCAACGTCCTGACTTTC
once,TRBV4-1,-,TRBJ2-5,CASSQETLASQYF,TGCGCCAGCAGCCAAGAAACGTTAGCCTCCCAGTACTTC
-,TRBV6-5,-,TRBJ2-7,CASSYEAGSSYEQYF,TGTGCCAGCAGTTACGAGGCAGGGTCCTCCTACGAGCAGTACTTC
-,TRBV7-3,TRBD1,TRBJ2-3,CASSSTGPPGDTQYF,TGTGCCAGCAGCTCGACAGGGCCCCCGGGAGATACGCAGTATTTT
-,TRBV2,-,TRBJ2-1,CASRGTAGDNEQFF,TGTGCCAGCAGAGGAACGGCAGGCGACAATGAGCAGTTCTTC
-,TRBV28,TRBD1,TRBJ2-7,CASSPHRTGYMEQYF,TGTGCCAGCAGTCCGCACCGGACAGGCTACATGGAGCAGTACTTC
-,TRBV27,TRBD1,TRBJ2-5,CASSRARDREETQYF,TGTGCCAGCAGCCGTGCCCGGGACAGGGAAGAGACCCAGTACTTC
-,TRBV18,-,TRBJ2-5,CASSPLREETQYF,TGTGCCAGCTCTCCCCTCCGGGAAGAGACCCAGTACTTC
-,TRBV28,-,TRBJ2-3,CASSFRTADTQYF,TGTGCCAGCAGTTTTCGGACAGCAGATACGCAGTATTTT
-,TRBV7-3,-,TRBJ2-5,CASSLALEETQYF,TGTGCCAGCAGCTTAGCCCTAGAAGAGACCCAGTACTTC
-,TRBV30,TRBD1,TRBJ1-6,CAWSDGQGVGSPLHF,TGTGCCTGGAGTGACGGACAGGGGGTGGGTTCACCCCTCCACTTT
-,TRBV6-5,-,TRBJ2-5,CASSYGPNRAETQYF,TGTGCCAGCAGTTACGGCCCCAATCGGGCAGAGACCCAGTACTTC
-,TRBV9,-,TRBJ1-2,CASSVSGYLGYTF,TGTGCCAGCAGCGTCTCAGGGTATCTTGGCTACACCTTC
-,TRBV5-1,TRBD2,TRBJ2-3,CASSLALAGAIGDAQYF,TGCGCCAGCAGCTTGGCTCTAGCGGGGGCCATAGGAGATGCGCAGTATTTT
medium-sized,TRBV6-5,-,TRBJ2-3,CASQVQRGDTQYF,TGTGCCAGTCAGGTTCAGCGAGGAGATACGCAGTATTTT
-,TRBV19,TRBD1,TRBJ1-1,CASRTTGEGLAFF,TGTGCCAGTAGGACGACAGGGGAGGGGTTGGCTTTCTTT
-,TRBV7-2,-,TRBJ2-3,CASSSEGLRTDTQYF,TGTGCCAGCAGCTCTGAAGGACTGCGGACAGATACGCAGTATTTT
-,TRBV30,TRBD1,TRBJ2-1,CAWSVRTGVNNEQFF,TGTGCCTGGAGTGTACGGACAGGGGTAAACAATGAGCAGTTCTTC
-,TRBV20-1,-,TRBJ2-3,CSASIADTQYF,TGCAGTGCTAGTATCGCAGATACGCAGTATTTT
-,TRBV12-5,-,TRBJ1-1,CASGLVRGAEAFF,TGTGCTAGTGGTTTGGTACGGGGCGCTGAAGCTTTCTTT
-,TRBV5-4,-,TRBJ2-7,CASSLVGGASYEQYF,TGTGCCAGCAGCTTGGTAGGGGGGGCCTCCTACGAGCAGTACTTC
-,TRBV7-9,TRBD2,TRBJ2-7,CASSRAPGGPQSEQYF,TGTGCCAGCAGCCGAGCCCCGGGAGGGCCCCAATCCGAGCAGTACTTC
-,TRBV19,-,TRBJ1-5,CASSGKGVPQHF,TGTGCCAGTAGTGGGAAGGGGGTGCCCCAGCATTTT
-,TRBV6-1,-,TRBJ1-5,CASSEPYSNQPQHF,TGTGCCAGCAGTGAACCTTATAGCAATCAGCCCCAGCATTTT
-,TRBV30,-,TRBJ2-1,CAWSDRRFYEQFF,TGTGCCTGGAGTGACAGGAGGTTCTATGAGCAGTTCTTC
-,TRBV9,-,TRBJ2-1,CASSAPGRIEQFF,TGTGCCAGCAGCGCCCCAGGGAGGATTGAGCAGTTCTTC
-,TRBV20-1,-,TRBJ2-1,CSAIRYEQFF,TGCAGTGCTATTAGATACGAGCAGTTCTTC
-,TRBV14,-,TRBJ1-2,CASSQQGPTYGYTF,TGTGCCAGCAGCCAACAGGGACCTACCTATGGCTACACCTTC
-,TRBV20-1,-,TRBJ2-1,CSASEYNEQFF,TGCAGTGCTAGCGAGTACAATGAGCAGTTCTTC
-,TRBV18,-,TRBJ2-1,CASSSGDEQFF,TGTGCCAGCTCATCGGGAGATGAGCAGTTCTTC
-,TRBV19,-,TRBJ2-4,CASSIGGKNIQYF,TGTGCCAGTAGTATAGGCGGCAAAAACATTCAGTACTTC
many,TRBV10-2,-,TRBJ1-2,CASSSPGVVDYGYTF,TGCGCCAGCAGTAGCCCGGGGGTTGTTGACTATGGCTACACCTTC
-,TRBV5-8,TRBD1,TRBJ1-2,CASSPWDRPFYYTF,TGTGCCAGCAGCCCCTGGGACAGGCCTTTTTATTACACCTTC
-,TRBV7-7,TRBD1,TRBJ2-5,CASSIDRGQTQYF,TGTGCCAGCAGCATCGACAGGGGTCAGACCCAGTACTTC
few,TRBV2,-,TRBJ2-3,CASSEAVTLTDTQYF,TGTGCCAGCAGTGAAGCGGTTACACTCACAGATACGCAGTATTTT
few,TRBV21-1,-,TRBJ2-7,CASGDLYEQYF,TGTGCCAGCGGGGATCTCTACGAGCAGTACTTC
-,TRBV28,-,TRBJ2-1,CASSLKGYNEQFF,TGTGCCAGCAGTTTGAAGGGATACAATGAGCAGTTCTTC
-,TRBV19,-,TRBJ2-3,CASSILQGGKDTQYF,TGTGCCAGTAGTATACTCCAGGGGGGAAAAGATACGCAGTATTTT
-,TRBV27,-,TRBJ2-1,CASKIADSYNEQFF,TGTGCCAGCAAGATAGCGGACTCCTACAATGAGCAGTTCTTC
few,TRBV29-1,-,TRBJ2-7,CSPAELYEQYF,TGCAGCCCTGCGGAACTCTACGAGCAGTACTTC
few,TRBV7-2,-,TRBJ2-5,CASSLKSGGFGTQYF,TGTGCCAGCAGCTTAAAGTCAGGGGGGTTTGGGACCCAGTACTTC
-,TRBV13,TRBD1,TRBJ1-1,CASSLGGQLQMNTEAFF,TGTGCCAGCAGCTTAGGGGGACAGCTTCAGATGAACACTGAAGCTTTCTTT
many,TRBV28,-,TRBJ1-1,CASSEQGRAEAFF,TGTGCCAGCAGTGAACAGGGAAGGGCTGAAGCTTTCTTT
-,TRBV4-1,-,TRBJ2-7,CASSQEFRGFSYEQYF,TGCGCCAGCAGCCAAGAATTCAGGGGTTTCTCCTACGAGCAGTACTTC
-,TRBV28,-,TRBJ2-4,CASSYFVQRNIQYF,TGTGCCAGCAGTTATTTTGTCCAAAGGAACATTCAGTACTTC
few,TRBV6-5,TRBD2,TRBJ2-7,CASTQAGGNYEQYF,TGTGCCAGCACCCAAGCGGGAGGTAACTACGAGCAGTACTTC
-,TRBV19,TRBD1,TRBJ2-5,CASSIVGTGSAQYF,TGTGCCAGTAGTATAGTTGGGACAGGGTCTGCCCAGTACTTC